The sample holds many counts of the clone carrying this T cell receptor beta chain. Amplification of TCR beta CDR3 regions used RNA as the template. The primer set for the first-round RT-PCR of the TCR CDR3 was HTBI. TCRdb recomputed calls from the multiplex PCR reads with MiXCR, one row per CDR3 protein. The profile shows hundreds of thousands of distinct CDR3 sequences, over 10% of them singletons. This specimen comes from a study of T cells in Graves' hyperthyroidism and ophthalmopathy. Subjects aged 18 to 65 presented with newly diagnosed hyperthyroidism of less than 2 months' duration. The study left out patients who had uncontrolled infection, other autoimmune disease, pregnancy or lactation. The receptor was isolated from a woman under 30 with Graves' hyperthyroidism. The sample taken for sequencing was blood.

CDR3 nucleotide sequence: TGTGCCAGCAGTGCCGACAGGGTAAACACTGAAGCTTTCTTT. It codes for CASSADRVNTEAFF. This rearrangement joins TRBV12-3 or TRBV12-4 to TRBJ1-1, with 7 bases that match TRBD1. The trim removed 5 bases at V and 2 bases at J, leaving 5 bases unmatched. CDR3 size: 14 residues.